A selection of T cell receptor beta chains follows, all from one sample in a study of blood T cell repertoires in COVID-19. Data came from immunoSEQ multiplex PCR; TCRdb stores just in-frame clones and leaves some out. The sample holds about 300,000 clones; around 84% are singletons and the top ten take around 4.6%. Sequenced material: PBMCs or T cells enriched from blood (not recorded which). These receptors were collected from a man aged 25-45 years who had recovered from COVID-19. Each CDR3 is given with its conserved first and last residue. Only some rows state a clone size, as once, few, many or a class for expanded clones.

abundance	v_gene	j_gene	CDR3aa
.	TRBV9	TRBJ1-6	CASSGTTGGNSPLHF
.	TRBV9	TRBJ1-2	CASSVDYYGYTF
.	TRBV2	TRBJ1-2	CASSTTASYGYTF
.	TRBV28	TRBJ1-2	CASSSPAGTDYGYTF
.	TRBV18	TRBJ1-6	CASSPAVNGNSPLHF
.	TRBV7-2	TRBJ1-6	CASTLEATRGNSPLHF
.	TRBV7-7	TRBJ2-5	CASSLYGGATETQYF
once	TRBV19	TRBJ1-2	CASRQGAGGYTF
.	TRBV9	TRBJ1-1	CASSPHDRGVGNTEAFF
.	TRBV5-8	TRBJ1-5	CASSLSNQPQHF
.	TRBV7-2	TRBJ2-5	CASSINSQGARETQYF
.	TRBV12-5	TRBJ2-5	CASGSGTSGYQETQYF
.	TRBV5-1	TRBJ2-3	CASSLRRGVGGGHSTDTQYF
.	TRBV7-9	TRBJ1-2	CASSSRTGAQSNYGYTF
many	TRBV2	TRBJ1-1	CAVQGSTEAFF
.	TRBV4-1	TRBJ2-7	CASSQDFPRQGSYEQYF
.	TRBV7-9	TRBJ1-1	CASSLALQGTEAFF